Below, one T cell receptor beta chain is given with its context. Its antigen is unidentified. These data belong to a study of CD8 T cells in ankylosing spondylitis. Broader study findings: Disease-associated clones were CD8+ and fairly uncommon in peripheral blood. Prior literature has documented some motif variants in synovial fluid and blood from reactive arthritis.

This CDR3 has 17 amino acids. V was shortened by 2 bases and J by 5 bases, with 19 bases between the two germline ends. TCRdb re-called the 5' RACE reads with MiXCR, one entry per CDR3 protein. The data contain about 150,000 distinct CDR3 sequences, roughly 44% of them seen just once; the ten biggest clones take up around 15%. The TCR was taken from a male donor with ankylosing spondylitis. The specimen sequenced was synovial fluid, either unsorted or a sorted T cell fraction (not recorded which). The rearrangement uses TRBV12-3 or TRBV12-4 and TRBJ2-1, with a tentative D call TRBD2 (5 bases). CDR3 region: CASSLSLRTRPNNEQFF. In DNA, the CDR3 is TGTGCCAGCAGTTTATCTCTCCGGACTCGTCCGAACAATGAGCAGTTCTTC.